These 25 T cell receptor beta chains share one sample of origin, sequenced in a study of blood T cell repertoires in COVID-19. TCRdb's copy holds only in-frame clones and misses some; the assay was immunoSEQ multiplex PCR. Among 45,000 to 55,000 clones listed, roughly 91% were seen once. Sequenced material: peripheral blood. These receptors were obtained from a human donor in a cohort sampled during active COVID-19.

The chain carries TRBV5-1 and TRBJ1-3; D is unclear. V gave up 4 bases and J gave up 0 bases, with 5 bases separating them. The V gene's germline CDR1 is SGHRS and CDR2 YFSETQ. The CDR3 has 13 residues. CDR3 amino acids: CASSPHSGNTIYF. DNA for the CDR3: TGCGCCAGCAGCCCCCACTCTGGAAACACCATATATTTT.

Here the CDR3 DNA reads TGTGCCAGGGGGGGAGGACTCTACGAGCAGTACTTC. This encodes CARGGGLYEQYF. J is TRBJ2-7 and V is TRBV19; perhaps TRBD2 as D (6 bases). This CDR3 region has 12 residues. CDR1 is LNHDA, CDR2 SQIVND, per germline (reference sequence). V was trimmed by 9 bases and J by 3 bases, leaving 12 bases between them.

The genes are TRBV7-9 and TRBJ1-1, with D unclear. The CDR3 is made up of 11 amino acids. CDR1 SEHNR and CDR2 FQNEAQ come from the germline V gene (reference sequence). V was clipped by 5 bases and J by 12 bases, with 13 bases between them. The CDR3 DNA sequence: TGTGCCAGCAGCCCTAAATCTTCCCCTTTCTTT. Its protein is CASSPKSSPFF.

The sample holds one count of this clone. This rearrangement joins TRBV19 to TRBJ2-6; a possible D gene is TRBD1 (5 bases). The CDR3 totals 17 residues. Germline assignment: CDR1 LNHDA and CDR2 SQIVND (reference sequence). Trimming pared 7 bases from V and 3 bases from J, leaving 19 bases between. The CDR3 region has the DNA TGTGCCAGTAACCATCCCCGGCCTAGGGGTGGGGCCAACGTCCTGACTTTC. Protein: CASNHPRPRGGANVLTF.

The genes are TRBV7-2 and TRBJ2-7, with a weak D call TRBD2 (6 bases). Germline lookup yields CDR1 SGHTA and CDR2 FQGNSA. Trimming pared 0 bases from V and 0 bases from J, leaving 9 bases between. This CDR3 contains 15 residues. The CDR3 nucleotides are TGTGCCAGCAGCTTAGCGCGGCGGGGCTCCTACGAGCAGTACTTC. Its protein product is CASSLARRGSYEQYF.

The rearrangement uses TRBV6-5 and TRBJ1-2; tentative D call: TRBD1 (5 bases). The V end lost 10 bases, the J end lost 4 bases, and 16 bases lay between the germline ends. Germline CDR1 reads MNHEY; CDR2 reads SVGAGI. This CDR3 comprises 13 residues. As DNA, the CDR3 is TGTGCCACCGAGACGGGGGGTTCCTATGGCTACACCTTC. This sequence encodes CATETGGSYGYTF.

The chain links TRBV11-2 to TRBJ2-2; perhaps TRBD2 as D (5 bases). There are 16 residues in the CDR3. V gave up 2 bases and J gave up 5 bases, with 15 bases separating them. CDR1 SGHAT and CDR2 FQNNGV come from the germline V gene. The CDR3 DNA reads TGTGCCAGCAGCTTAACTAGAGGGCCGTATACCGGGGAGCTGTTTTTT. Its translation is CASSLTRGPYTGELFF.

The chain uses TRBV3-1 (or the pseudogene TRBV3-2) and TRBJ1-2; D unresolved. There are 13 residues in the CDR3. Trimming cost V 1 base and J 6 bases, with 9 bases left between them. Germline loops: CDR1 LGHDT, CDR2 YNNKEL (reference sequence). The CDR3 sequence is CASSQAGPHGYTF. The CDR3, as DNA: TGTGCCAGCAGCCAAGCTGGGCCGCATGGCTACACCTTC.

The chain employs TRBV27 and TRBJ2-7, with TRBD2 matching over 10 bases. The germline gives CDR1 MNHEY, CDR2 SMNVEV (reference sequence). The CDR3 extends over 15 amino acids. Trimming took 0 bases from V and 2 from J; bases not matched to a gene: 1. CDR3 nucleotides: TGTGCCAGCAGTTTATCCCTAGCGGGAGCCTACGAGCAGTACTTC. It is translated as CASSLSLAGAYEQYF.

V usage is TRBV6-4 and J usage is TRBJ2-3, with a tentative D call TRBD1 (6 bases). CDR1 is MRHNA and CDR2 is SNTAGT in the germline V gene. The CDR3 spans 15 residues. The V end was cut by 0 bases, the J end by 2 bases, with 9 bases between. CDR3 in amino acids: CASSDSGHPTDTQYF. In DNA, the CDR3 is TGTGCCAGCAGTGACTCGGGACATCCCACAGATACGCAGTATTTT.

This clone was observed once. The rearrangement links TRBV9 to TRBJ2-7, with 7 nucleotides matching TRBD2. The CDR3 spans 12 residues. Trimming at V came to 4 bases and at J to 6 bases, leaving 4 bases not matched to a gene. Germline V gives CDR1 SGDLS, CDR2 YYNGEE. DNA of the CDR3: TGTGCCAGCAGCCGGGGGGACCTCGAGCAGTACTTC. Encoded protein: CASSRGDLEQYF.

CDR3 loop: CASSLGGSDTQYF. The CDR3 DNA reads TGCGCCAGCAGCTTGGGAGGGTCAGATACGCAGTATTTT. The chain couples TRBV5-1 to TRBJ2-3, with D possibly TRBD2 on 5 matching bases. The CDR3 covers 13 residues. In germline, CDR1 is SGHRS, CDR2 YFSETQ. V lost 0 bases to trimming and J lost 4 bases, with 6 bases between them.

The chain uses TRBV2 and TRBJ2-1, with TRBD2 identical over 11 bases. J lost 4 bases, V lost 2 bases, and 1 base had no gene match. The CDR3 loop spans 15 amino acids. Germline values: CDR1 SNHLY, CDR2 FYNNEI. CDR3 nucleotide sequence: TGTGCCAGCAGTGAAATAGCGGGAGGGTACAATGAGCAGTTCTTC. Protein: CASSEIAGGYNEQFF.

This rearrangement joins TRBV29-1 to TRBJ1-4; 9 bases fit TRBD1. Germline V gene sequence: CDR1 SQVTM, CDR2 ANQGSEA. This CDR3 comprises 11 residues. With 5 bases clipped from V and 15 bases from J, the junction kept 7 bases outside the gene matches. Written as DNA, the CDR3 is TGCAGCGTTTTGGGGGACAGGGAGATGTTTTTT. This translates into CSVLGDREMFF.

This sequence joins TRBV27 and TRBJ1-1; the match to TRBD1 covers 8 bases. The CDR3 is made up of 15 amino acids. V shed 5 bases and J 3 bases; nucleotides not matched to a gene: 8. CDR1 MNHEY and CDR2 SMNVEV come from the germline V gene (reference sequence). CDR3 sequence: CASSPQGARDTEAFF. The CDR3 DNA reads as TGTGCCAGCAGTCCGCAGGGGGCGAGGGACACTGAAGCTTTCTTT.

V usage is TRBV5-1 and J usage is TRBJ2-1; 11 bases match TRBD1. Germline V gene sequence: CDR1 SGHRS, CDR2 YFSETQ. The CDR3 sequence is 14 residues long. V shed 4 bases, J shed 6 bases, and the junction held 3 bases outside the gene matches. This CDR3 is CASSGTGGSNEQFF. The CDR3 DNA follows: TGCGCCAGCAGCGGGACAGGGGGATCCAATGAGCAGTTCTTC.

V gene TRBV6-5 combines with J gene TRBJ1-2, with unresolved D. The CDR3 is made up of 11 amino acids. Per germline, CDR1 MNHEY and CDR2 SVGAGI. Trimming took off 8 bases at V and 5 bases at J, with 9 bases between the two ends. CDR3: CASFNRYGYTF. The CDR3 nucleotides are TGTGCCAGCTTCAACAGATATGGCTACACCTTC.

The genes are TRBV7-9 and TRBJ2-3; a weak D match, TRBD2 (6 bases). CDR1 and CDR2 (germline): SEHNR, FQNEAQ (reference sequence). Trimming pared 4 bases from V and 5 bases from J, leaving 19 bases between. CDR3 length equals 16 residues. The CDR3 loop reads CASSSRLGLVGDTQYF. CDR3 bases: TGTGCCAGCAGCTCCCGACTAGGGTTGGTGGGAGATACGCAGTATTTT.

The CDR3 is CAWSDNRGYEQYF. The CDR3 DNA is TGTGCCTGGAGTGATAACAGGGGTTACGAGCAGTACTTC. V usage is TRBV30 and J usage is TRBJ2-7; 7 bases map to TRBD1. The CDR3 has 13 amino acids. With V trimmed by 1 base and J by 4 bases, 4 bases remained unmatched. CDR1 is GTSNPN and CDR2 is SVGIG in the germline V gene (reference sequence). Variable domain in full (rest from reference TRBV30 and TRBJ2-7): SQTIHQWPATLVQPVGSPLSLECTVEGTSNPNLYWYRQAAGRGLQLLFYSVGIGQISSEVPQNLSASRPQDRQFILSSKKLLLSDSGFYLCAWSDNRGYEQYFGPGTRLTVT.

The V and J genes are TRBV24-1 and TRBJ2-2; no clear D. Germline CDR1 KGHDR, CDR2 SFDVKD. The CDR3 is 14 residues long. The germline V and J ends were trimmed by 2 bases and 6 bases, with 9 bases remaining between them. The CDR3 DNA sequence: TGTGCCACCAGTGATTATTTGGCCCCCGGGGAGCTGTTTTTT. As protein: CATSDYLAPGELFF.

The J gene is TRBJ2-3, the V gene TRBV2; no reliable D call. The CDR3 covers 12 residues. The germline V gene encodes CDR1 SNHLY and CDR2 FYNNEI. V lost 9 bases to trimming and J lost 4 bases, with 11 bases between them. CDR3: CARRVEADTQYF. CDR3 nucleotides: TGTGCCAGACGAGTCGAAGCAGATACGCAGTATTTT. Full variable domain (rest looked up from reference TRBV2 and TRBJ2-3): EPEVTQTPSHQVTQMGQEVILRCVPISNHLYFYWYRQILGQKVEFLVSFYNNEISEKSEIFDDQFSVERPDGSNFTLKIRSTKLEDSAMYFCARRVEADTQYFGPGTRLTVL.

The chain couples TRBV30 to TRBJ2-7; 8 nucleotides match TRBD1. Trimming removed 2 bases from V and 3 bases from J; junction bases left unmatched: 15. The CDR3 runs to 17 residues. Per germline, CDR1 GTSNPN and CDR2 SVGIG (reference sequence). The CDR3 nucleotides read TGTGCCTGGAGTCAAAAAATCGGACAGGGTTTAGGCTACGAGCAGTACTTC. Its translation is CAWSQKIGQGLGYEQYF.

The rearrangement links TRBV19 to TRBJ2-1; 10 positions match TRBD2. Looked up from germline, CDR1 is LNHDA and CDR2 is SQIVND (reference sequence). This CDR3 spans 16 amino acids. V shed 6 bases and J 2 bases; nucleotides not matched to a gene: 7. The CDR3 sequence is CASSLSGRLPYNEQFF. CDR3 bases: TGTGCCAGTAGCCTTAGCGGGAGGCTACCCTACAATGAGCAGTTCTTC.

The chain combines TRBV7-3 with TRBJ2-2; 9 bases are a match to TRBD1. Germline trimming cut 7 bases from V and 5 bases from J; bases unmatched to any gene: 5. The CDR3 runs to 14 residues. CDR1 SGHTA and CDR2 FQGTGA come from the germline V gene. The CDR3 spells CASTPGQGTGELFF. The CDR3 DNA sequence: TGTGCCAGCACCCCGGGACAGGGAACCGGGGAGCTGTTTTTT.

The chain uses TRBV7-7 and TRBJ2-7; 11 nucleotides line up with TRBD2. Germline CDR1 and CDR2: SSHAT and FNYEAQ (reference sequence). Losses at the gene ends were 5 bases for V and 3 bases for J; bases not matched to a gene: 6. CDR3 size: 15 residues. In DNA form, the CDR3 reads TGTGCCAGCAGCGCCGGGACTAGCGGTTACTACGAGCAGTACTTC. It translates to CASSAGTSGYYEQYF.